Detailed here is one TCR beta chain. Antigen unknown. TCR beta cDNA was made by 5'RACE template switching with UMIs. No DNA is given; TCRdb re-called the 5' RACE reads and lists each CDR3 protein once. The sample table includes roughly 450,000 distinct CDR3 sequences. This record comes from a study of T cells expressing NK-cell markers. About the study: Source material for TCR beta repertoires consisted of sorted CD3+CD56+NKG2C+, CD3+CD56+NKG2C- and CD3+CD56-NKG2C+ T cells. Study-wide results and limits: Expanded NKG2C+ T cell clones had unclear HCMV specificity. Similarly, these clonotypes led the CD3+CD56-NKG2C+ fraction as well in a handful of donors.

Sequencing input: blood T cells: a sorted CD56 or NKG2C T cell subset, CD4+ or CD8+ T cells, or bulk PBMC T cells (not recorded which). The receptor comes from a woman between 45 and 65 years old in good health.

CDR3 sequence: CASSSGERGDTEAFF. The chain is built from TRBV11-2 and TRBJ1-1; the D call of TRBD1 rests on TCRdb alone, since no DNA is present to check it. CDR3 length equals 15 residues. Germline V gene sequence: CDR1 SGHAT, CDR2 FQNNGV.